The rows below give T cell receptor beta chains drawn from one sample of a study of monozygotic twins with inflammatory bowel disease. TCRdb processed the 5' RACE reads again and assigns one entry to each CDR3 protein, with no DNA. Recorded here are some 170,000 distinct CDR3 sequences; the top ten clones represent 7.4%. The source material was blood. These receptors were taken from a human donor with ulcerative colitis or Crohn's disease, or a healthy co-twin of an affected twin (not recorded which). CDR3s include the opening cysteine and the closing phenylalanine or tryptophan. Each record gives: V gene, J gene, CDR3 protein.

>TRBV12-3/TRBV12-4|TRBJ2-3
CASSTDRGHDTQYF
>TRBV5-1|TRBJ2-3
CASRPWDSTDTQYF
>TRBV24-1|TRBJ2-1
CATSDPRGSDEQFF
>TRBV27|TRBJ1-6
CASSSDIAYNSPLHF
>TRBV10-3|TRBJ2-5
CAAGGRVEETQYF
>TRBV12-3/TRBV12-4|TRBJ1-4
CASVQDGGKLFF
>TRBV5-1|TRBJ1-2
CASSGGTGAPSIYGYTF
>TRBV30|TRBJ2-7
CAWTGQGFYYEQYF
>TRBV7-8|TRBJ1-1
CASSPRGEGLTEAFF
>TRBV4-3|TRBJ2-1
CASSPTGLATWDNEQFF
>TRBV10-3|TRBJ2-1
CAITTGQGTYNEQFF